This T cell receptor (beta chain) was profiled in a study of blood T cell repertoires in COVID-19. About the research overall: The United States, Italy and Spain provided the acute and convalescent COVID-19 samples.

Germline assignment: CDR1 SNHLY and CDR2 FYNNEI. Losses at the gene ends were 5 bases for V and 0 bases for J; bases not matched to a gene: 8. The CDR3 is 16 residues long. Participants spanned ages about 18 to 100 years and resided in roughly 26 US areas. In the original processing: Reference gene primer amplification gave nucleated cell count estimates. Measured with immunoSEQ multiplex PCR; TCRdb has only the in-frame clones, and not every one. D and trimming come from the DNA, and the V and J calls and clone size come from that table. The sample has 140,000 or so clones, around 81% seen once; the top ten hold around 6.5%.

The sample comprised PBMCs or T cells enriched from blood (not recorded which). The receptor's source is a woman in her thirties or forties who had recovered from COVID-19. This chain links TRBV2 with TRBJ2-3, with TRBD1 matching over 7 bases. Here the CDR3 reads CASSYRDSSSTDTQYF. The CDR3, as DNA: TGTGCCAGCAGTTATAGGGACAGTTCTAGCACAGATACGCAGTATTTT.